These T cell receptor beta chains were read from a single sample in a study of T cell repertoires in cytomegalovirus infection. The antigens of these receptors remain unknown. One entry per CDR3 protein results from TCRdb running MiXCR on the reads. The sample contains 700,000 to 950,000 distinct CDR3 sequences, around a third of which appear only once. The specimen comprised cultured CD8+ T cells from PBMCs, sampled from culture after CMV antigen stimulation. The receptors stem from a human donor in good health (CMV status not recorded). Some clones in this sample may be carry-over from other donors' samples. Both conserved end residues are part of each CDR3. D genes are given only for firm matches. The size field is filled for only some rows; it gives once, few, many or a size class.

clone_size	v_call	j_call	d_call	cdr3_nt	cdr3_aa
many	TRBV27	TRBJ2-1	TRBD2	TGTGCCAGCAGTTTATCGTTGGCTAGCGGGGGGGGGTCCTACAATGAGCAGTTCTTC	CASSLSLASGGGSYNEQFF
once	TRBV7-4	TRBJ2-5	-	TGTGTCAGCAGCTTAGCTAGGGAACAAGAGACCCAGTACTTC	CVSSLAREQETQYF
-	TRBV2	TRBJ1-5	-	TGTGCCAGCAGCTCACCCAGGGATACCCAGCATTTT	CASSSPRDTQHF
-	TRBV11-2	TRBJ1-2	-	TGTGCCAGCGGCGCAGCCCGCCTTAACTATGGCTACACCTTC	CASGAARLNYGYTF
few	TRBV28	TRBJ1-1	-	TGTGCCAGCAGAGTCCGACAGAACAGGGAGGGGGCTGAAGCTTTCTTT	CASRVRQNREGAEAFF
-	TRBV7-9	TRBJ2-5	-	TGTGCCAGCATCGGCGGGGAACGAGGGGGGGCCCAAGAGACCCAGTACTTC	CASIGGERGGAQETQYF
few	TRBV6-5	TRBJ1-6	-	TGTGCCAGCAGTTACGGGGTCCCGGAAAATTCACCCCTCCACTTT	CASSYGVPENSPLHF
-	TRBV9	TRBJ2-1	-	TGTGCCAGCAGCGTAGAACTAGCCCCCTACAATGAGCAGTTCTTC	CASSVELAPYNEQFF
few	TRBV4-1	TRBJ2-3	-	TGCGCCAGCAGCCAAGAGGCGAGGGGGGGCCTTGGCACAGATACGCAGTATTTT	CASSQEARGGLGTDTQYF
-	TRBV27	TRBJ2-4	TRBD1	TGTGCCAGCAGTTCAATCACACAGGGACAGGACATTCAGTACTTC	CASSSITQGQDIQYF
-	TRBV7-9	TRBJ2-3	TRBD1	TGTGCCAGCAGCCCAAGGACAGGGCCGAACACAGATACGCAGTATTTT	CASSPRTGPNTDTQYF
-	TRBV6-1	TRBJ1-2	-	TGTGCCAGCAGTTCCCGACAGGCCTCAGGGCTGGGCTTTAACTATGGCTACACCTTC	CASSSRQASGLGFNYGYTF
-	TRBV28	TRBJ1-4	-	TGTGCCAGCAGTTTACTTGCGGACACCGAAAAACTGTTTTTT	CASSLLADTEKLFF
many	TRBV7-9	TRBJ2-1	-	TGTGCCAGCACCCAAGGGGGGCATCAGTACAATGAGCAGTTCTTC	CASTQGGHQYNEQFF
-	TRBV20-1	TRBJ2-7	-	TGCAGTGCTAGAGATCGAGGCAGACCAGCCTACGAGCAGTACTTC	CSARDRGRPAYEQYF
-	TRBV12-3/TRBV12-4	TRBJ1-2	-	TGTGCCAGCAGTTTAGAGCGGGGATTGATGGGTGGCTACACCTTC	CASSLERGLMGGYTF
many	TRBV7-2	TRBJ2-5	TRBD2	TGTGCCAGCAGCTTAGGACTAGCGGAAAGATCCTTC	CASSLGLAERSF
many	TRBV6-5	TRBJ2-4	TRBD1	TGTGCCAGCAGTTATTCACAGGGGGAATACATTCAGTACTTC	CASSYSQGEYIQYF
few	TRBV4-3	TRBJ1-1	-	TGCGCCAGCAGCCAAGACGTCGTGGGGACTGAAGCTTTCTTT	CASSQDVVGTEAFF
few	TRBV6-5	TRBJ2-5	-	TGTGCCAGACATGGACAGCACCAAGAGACCCAGTACTTC	CARHGQHQETQYF
many	TRBV12-5	TRBJ1-2	-	TGTGCTAGTGGAGGAAGGGCTCCGGCTTCTTTGGCCGTAGGCTATGGCTACACCTTC	CASGGRAPASLAVGYGYTF
-	TRBV6-2/TRBV6-3	TRBJ1-1	-	TGTGCCAGCAGTTATCCAGGGGAAGCTTTCTTT	CASSYPGEAFF
-	TRBV12-3/TRBV12-4	TRBJ2-1	-	TGTGCCAGCAGTGGACAGCAGAACTCCTACAATGAGCAGTTCTTC	CASSGQQNSYNEQFF
few	TRBV27	TRBJ2-5	-	TGTGCCAGCAGTCTCCCGGGGCGGAGGGTCCTGGAGACCCAGTACTTC	CASSLPGRRVLETQYF
-	TRBV19	TRBJ1-1	-	TGTGCCAGTAAAGACACTGAAGCTTTCTTT	CASKDTEAFF
few	TRBV12-3/TRBV12-4	TRBJ2-3	-	TGTGCCAGCAGTTTAATTGGGGCTCCGGAGCCGGATACGCAGTATTTT	CASSLIGAPEPDTQYF
few	TRBV7-2	TRBJ2-1	TRBD2	TGTGCCAGCAGCTTAGTCCTGACTAGCGGGGGAACCGGGGGCAATGAGCAGTTCTTC	CASSLVLTSGGTGGNEQFF
-	TRBV27	TRBJ2-7	-	TGTGCCAGCAGTTGGGACGGAGAATACGAGCAGTACTTC	CASSWDGEYEQYF
-	TRBV7-3	TRBJ1-2	TRBD1	TGTGCCAGCAGCCGAAAGGAGGGCACAGGGGGCTTCTATGGCTACACCTTC	CASSRKEGTGGFYGYTF
few	TRBV11-1	TRBJ2-2	TRBD2	TGTGCCAGCCTCCTAGAAAGCGGGGGTCCTACCGGGGAGCTGTTTTTT	CASLLESGGPTGELFF
-	TRBV14	TRBJ1-1	-	TGTGCCAGCAGCCAAGACCCCTGGATATCCGGGACCCACACTGAAGCTTTCTTT	CASSQDPWISGTHTEAFF
many	TRBV7-9	TRBJ2-1	-	TGTGCCAGCAGCCTGAGGTTCGATGAGCAGTTCTTC	CASSLRFDEQFF
-	TRBV4-1	TRBJ2-2	-	TGCGCCAGCAGCCAAGGACAGATGAACACCGGGGAGCTGTTTTTT	CASSQGQMNTGELFF
-	TRBV6-1	TRBJ1-3	-	TGTGCCACCGAGACAGCGCCCGCCTCTGGAAACACCATATATTTT	CATETAPASGNTIYF
few	TRBV6-1	TRBJ1-1	-	TGTGCCAGCATCGTCCTGGGGACTTCGAACACTGAAGCTTTCTTT	CASIVLGTSNTEAFF
-	TRBV29-1	TRBJ2-3	TRBD1	TGCAGCGTTGAGGGCGCCAGGGGGAAGGGTGATACGCAGTATTTT	CSVEGARGKGDTQYF
-	TRBV4-3	TRBJ1-2	-	TGCGCCAGCAGCCAAGTAAAACCATTGCTCTATGGCTACACCTTC	CASSQVKPLLYGYTF
few	TRBV12-3/TRBV12-4	TRBJ2-4	-	TGTGCCAGCAGTCCCCGGGGACACCATCCGAGCAAAAACATTCAGTACTTC	CASSPRGHHPSKNIQYF
few	TRBV12-3/TRBV12-4	TRBJ2-3	TRBD2	TGTGCCAGCAGTTTGAGGTTCAAAAAGCGGGACGCATCTACAGATACGCAGTATTTT	CASSLRFKKRDASTDTQYF
-	TRBV4-1	TRBJ2-3	TRBD1	TGCGCCAGCAGCCAAGCGGGACAGGGGGCGCGGAATACGCAGTATTTT	CASSQAGQGARNTQYF
-	TRBV28	TRBJ2-5	-	TGTGCCAGCAGTTTATGGGCGGCGGAAGAGACCCAGTACTTC	CASSLWAAEETQYF
-	TRBV19	TRBJ1-1	-	TGTGCCAGTAGTATTTGGGGAACGAACACTGAAGCTTTCTTT	CASSIWGTNTEAFF
-	TRBV5-8	TRBJ2-3	-	TGTGCCAGCAGCTTTCCTGACCCTGCGGGCACAGATACGCAGTATTTT	CASSFPDPAGTDTQYF